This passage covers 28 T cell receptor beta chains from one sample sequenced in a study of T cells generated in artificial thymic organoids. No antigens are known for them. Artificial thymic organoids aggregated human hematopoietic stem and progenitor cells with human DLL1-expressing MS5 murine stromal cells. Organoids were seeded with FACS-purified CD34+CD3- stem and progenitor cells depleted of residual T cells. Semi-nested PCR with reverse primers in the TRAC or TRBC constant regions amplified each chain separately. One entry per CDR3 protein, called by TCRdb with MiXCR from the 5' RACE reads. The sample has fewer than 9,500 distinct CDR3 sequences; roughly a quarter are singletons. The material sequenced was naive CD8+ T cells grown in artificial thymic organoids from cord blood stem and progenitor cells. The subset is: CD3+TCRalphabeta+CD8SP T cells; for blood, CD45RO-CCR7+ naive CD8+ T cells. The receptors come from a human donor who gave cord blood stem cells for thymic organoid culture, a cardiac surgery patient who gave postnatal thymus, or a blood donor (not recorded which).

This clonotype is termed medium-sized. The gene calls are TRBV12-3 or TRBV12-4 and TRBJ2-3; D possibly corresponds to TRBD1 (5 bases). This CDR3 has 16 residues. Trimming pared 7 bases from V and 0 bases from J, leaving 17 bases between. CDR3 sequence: CASTLGARASTDTQYF. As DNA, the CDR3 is TGTGCCAGCACCCTTGGGGCCCGTGCTAGCACAGATACGCAGTATTTT.

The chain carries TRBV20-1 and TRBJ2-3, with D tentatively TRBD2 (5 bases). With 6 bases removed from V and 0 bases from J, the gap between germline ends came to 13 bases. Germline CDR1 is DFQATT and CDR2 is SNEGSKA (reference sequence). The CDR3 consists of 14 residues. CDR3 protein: CSAFRTFSTDTQYF. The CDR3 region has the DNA TGCAGTGCATTTAGGACTTTTAGCACAGATACGCAGTATTTT.

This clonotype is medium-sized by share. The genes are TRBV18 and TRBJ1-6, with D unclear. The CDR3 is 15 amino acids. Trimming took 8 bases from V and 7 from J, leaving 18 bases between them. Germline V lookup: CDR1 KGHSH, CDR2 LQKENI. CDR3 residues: CASTWAVIGNSPLHF. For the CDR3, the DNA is TGTGCCAGCACCTGGGCAGTCATTGGGAATTCACCCCTCCACTTT.

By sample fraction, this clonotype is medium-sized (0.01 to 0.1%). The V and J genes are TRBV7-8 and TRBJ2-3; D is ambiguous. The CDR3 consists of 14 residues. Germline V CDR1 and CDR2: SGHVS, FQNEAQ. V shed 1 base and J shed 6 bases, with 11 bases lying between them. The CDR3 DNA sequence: TGTGCCAGCAGCTTAGGAATAACGGCGGATACGCAGTATTTT. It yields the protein CASSLGITADTQYF.

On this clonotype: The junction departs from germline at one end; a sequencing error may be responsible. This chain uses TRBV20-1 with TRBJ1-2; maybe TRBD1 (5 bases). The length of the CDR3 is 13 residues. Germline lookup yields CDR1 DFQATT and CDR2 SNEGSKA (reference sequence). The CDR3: CSAYGGENYGHTF. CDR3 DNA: TGCAGTGCTTATGGGGGGGAGAACTATGGCCACACCTTC.

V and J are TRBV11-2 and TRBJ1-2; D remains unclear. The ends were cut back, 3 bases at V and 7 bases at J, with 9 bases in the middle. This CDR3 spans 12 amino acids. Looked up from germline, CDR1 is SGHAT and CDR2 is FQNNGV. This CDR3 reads CASSLGCGGYTF. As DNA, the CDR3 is TGTGCCAGCAGCTTGGGATGTGGTGGCTACACCTTC.

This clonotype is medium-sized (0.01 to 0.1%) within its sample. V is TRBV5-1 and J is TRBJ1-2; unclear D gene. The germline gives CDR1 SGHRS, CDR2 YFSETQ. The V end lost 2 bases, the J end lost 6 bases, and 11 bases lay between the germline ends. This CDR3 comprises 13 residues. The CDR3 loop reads CASSFRLADGYTF. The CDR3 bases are TGCGCCAGCAGCTTCCGACTGGCAGATGGCTACACCTTC.

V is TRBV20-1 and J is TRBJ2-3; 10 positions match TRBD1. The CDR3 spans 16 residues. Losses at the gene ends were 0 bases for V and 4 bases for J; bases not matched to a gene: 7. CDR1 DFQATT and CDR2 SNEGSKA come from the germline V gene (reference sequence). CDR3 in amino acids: CSARDRQGAPADTQYF. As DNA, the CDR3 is TGCAGTGCTAGAGACCGACAGGGGGCGCCGGCAGATACGCAGTATTTT.

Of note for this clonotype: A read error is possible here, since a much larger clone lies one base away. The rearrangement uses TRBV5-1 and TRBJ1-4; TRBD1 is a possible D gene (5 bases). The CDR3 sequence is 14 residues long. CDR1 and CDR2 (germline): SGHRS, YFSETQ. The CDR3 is CAGSLAGRNEKLFF. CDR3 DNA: TGCGCCGGCAGCTTGGCAGGGAGAAATGAAAAACTGTTTTTT.

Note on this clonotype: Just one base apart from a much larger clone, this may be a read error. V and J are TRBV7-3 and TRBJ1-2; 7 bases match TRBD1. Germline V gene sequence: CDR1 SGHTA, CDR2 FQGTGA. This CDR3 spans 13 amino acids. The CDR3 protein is CASSLIGGYGHTF. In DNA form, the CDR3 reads TGTGCCAGCAGCTTAATAGGGGGCTATGGCCACACCTTC.

CDR3 DNA: TGTGCCAGCAGTTTCCGGGACAGGGGATTGGGGCTCTCTGGGGCCAACGTCCTGACTTTC. Translating gives CASSFRDRGLGLSGANVLTF. V and J are TRBV12-3 or TRBV12-4 and TRBJ2-6, with 10 bases fitting TRBD1. This CDR3 spans 20 amino acids. The V segment lost 3 bases and the J segment 0 bases; nucleotides outside the gene matches: 11.

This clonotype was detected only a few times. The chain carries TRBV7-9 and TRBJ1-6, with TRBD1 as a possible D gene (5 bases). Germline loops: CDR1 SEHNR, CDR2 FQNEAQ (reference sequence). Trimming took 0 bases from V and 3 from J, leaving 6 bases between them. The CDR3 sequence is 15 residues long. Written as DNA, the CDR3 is TGTGCCAGCAGCTTAGCAGGACACTATAATTCACCCCTCCACTTT. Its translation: CASSLAGHYNSPLHF.

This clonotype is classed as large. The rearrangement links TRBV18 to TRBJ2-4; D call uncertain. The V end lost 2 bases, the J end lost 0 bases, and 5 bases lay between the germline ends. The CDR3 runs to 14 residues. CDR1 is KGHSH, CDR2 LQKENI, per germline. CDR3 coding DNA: TGTGCCAGCTCACCAAGGTTAGCCAAAAACATTCAGTACTTC. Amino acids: CASSPRLAKNIQYF.

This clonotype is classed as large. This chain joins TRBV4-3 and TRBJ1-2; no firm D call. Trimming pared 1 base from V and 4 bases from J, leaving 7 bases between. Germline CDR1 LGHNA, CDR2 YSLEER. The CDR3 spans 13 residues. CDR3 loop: CASSQGRTYGYTF. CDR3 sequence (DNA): TGCGCCAGCAGCCAAGGACGGACCTATGGCTACACCTTC.

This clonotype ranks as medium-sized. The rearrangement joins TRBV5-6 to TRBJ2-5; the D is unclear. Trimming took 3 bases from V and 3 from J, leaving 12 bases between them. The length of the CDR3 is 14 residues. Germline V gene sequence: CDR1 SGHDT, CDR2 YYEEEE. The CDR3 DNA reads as TGTGCCAGCAGCTCGTTAGGACCGAAAGAGACCCAGTACTTC. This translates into CASSSLGPKETQYF.

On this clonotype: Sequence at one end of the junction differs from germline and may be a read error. Written as DNA, the CDR3 is TGTGCCACCAGTGACTCCGCGCGGAATCAGTCCCAGCATTTT. This codes for CATSDSARNQSQHF. The chain combines TRBV24-1 with TRBJ1-5; D gene ambiguous. Per the germline V gene, CDR1 is KGHDR and CDR2 is SFDVKD. The CDR3 contains 14 residues.

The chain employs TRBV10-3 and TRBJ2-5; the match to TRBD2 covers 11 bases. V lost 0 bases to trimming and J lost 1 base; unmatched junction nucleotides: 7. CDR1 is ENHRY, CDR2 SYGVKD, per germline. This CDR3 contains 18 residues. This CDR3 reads CAISESLGLAGIQETQYF. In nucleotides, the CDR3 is TGTGCCATCAGTGAGTCGCTTGGACTAGCGGGCATCCAAGAGACCCAGTACTTC.

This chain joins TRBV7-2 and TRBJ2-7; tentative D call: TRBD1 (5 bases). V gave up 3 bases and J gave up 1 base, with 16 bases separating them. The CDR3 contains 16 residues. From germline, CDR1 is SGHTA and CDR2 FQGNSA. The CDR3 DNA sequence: TGTGCCAGCAGCTTGGGGCCCTACAGGAGATCCTACGAGCAGTACTTC. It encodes CASSLGPYRRSYEQYF. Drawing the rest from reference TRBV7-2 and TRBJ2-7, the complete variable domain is GAGVSQSPSNKVTEKGKDVELRCDPISGHTALYWYRQSLGQGLEFLIYFQGNSAPDKSGLPSDRFSAERTGGSVSTLTIQRTQQEDSAVYLCASSLGPYRRSYEQYFGPGTRLTVT.

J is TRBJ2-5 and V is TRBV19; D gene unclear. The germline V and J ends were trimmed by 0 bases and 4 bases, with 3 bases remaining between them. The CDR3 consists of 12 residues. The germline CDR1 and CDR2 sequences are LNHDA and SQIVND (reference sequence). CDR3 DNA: TGTGCCAGTAGTATAGATAGAGAGACCCAGTACTTC. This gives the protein CASSIDRETQYF.

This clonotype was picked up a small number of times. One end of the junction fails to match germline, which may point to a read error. CDR3 DNA: TGCGCCAACAGCGCCTGCGGGGTAGGAGCCAAAAACATTCAGTACTTC. Its protein product is CANSACGVGAKNIQYF. This chain joins TRBV5-1 and TRBJ2-4; D may be TRBD2 (6 bases). Germline assignment: CDR1 SGHRS and CDR2 YFSETQ. The CDR3 spans 16 residues.

In DNA form, the CDR3 reads TGCGCCAGCAGCCGATCGACAGGGAGGAGGGATGGCTACACCTTC. Amino acid sequence: CASSRSTGRRDGYTF. This chain links TRBV4-1 with TRBJ1-2; 7 nucleotides align to TRBD1. The germline V gene encodes CDR1 MGHRA and CDR2 YSYEKL. This CDR3 has 15 amino acids. Trimming removed 4 bases from V and 6 bases from J; junction bases left unmatched: 11.

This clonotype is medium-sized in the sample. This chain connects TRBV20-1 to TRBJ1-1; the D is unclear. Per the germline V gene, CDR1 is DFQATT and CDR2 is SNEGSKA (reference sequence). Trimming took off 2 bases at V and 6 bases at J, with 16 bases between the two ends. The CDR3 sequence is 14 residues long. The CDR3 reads CSARCLRLRSEAFF. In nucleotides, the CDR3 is TGCAGTGCTAGATGTTTAAGATTGCGGTCTGAAGCTTTCTTT.

CDR3 loop: CASSYSLADAYNEQFF. The CDR3, as DNA: TGTGCCAGCAGTTACTCCTTAGCGGACGCCTACAATGAGCAGTTCTTC. The chain links TRBV6-5 to TRBJ2-1, with D possibly TRBD2 on 6 matching bases. With 0 bases removed from V and 2 bases from J, the gap between germline ends came to 11 bases. Germline CDR1 MNHEY, CDR2 SVGAGI. This CDR3 is 16 amino acids long.

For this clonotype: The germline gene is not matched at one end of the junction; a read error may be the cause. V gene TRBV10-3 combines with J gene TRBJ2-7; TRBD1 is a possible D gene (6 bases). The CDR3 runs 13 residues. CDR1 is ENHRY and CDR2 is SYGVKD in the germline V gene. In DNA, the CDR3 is TGTGCCATCAGTGGGGACACCTCCTACGAGCAGCACTTC. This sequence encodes CAISGDTSYEQHF.

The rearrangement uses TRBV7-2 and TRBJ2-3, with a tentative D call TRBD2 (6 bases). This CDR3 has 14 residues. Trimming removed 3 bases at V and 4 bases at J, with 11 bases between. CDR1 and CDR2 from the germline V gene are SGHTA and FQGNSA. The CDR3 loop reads CASSFTSGADTQYF. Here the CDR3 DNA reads TGTGCCAGCAGCTTCACCTCGGGGGCAGATACGCAGTATTTT.

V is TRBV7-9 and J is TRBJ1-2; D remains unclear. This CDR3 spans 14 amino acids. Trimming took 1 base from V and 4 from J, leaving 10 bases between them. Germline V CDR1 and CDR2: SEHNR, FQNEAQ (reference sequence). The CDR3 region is CASSLGPESYGYTF. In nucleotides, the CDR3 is TGTGCCAGCAGCTTAGGACCGGAGTCCTATGGCTACACCTTC.

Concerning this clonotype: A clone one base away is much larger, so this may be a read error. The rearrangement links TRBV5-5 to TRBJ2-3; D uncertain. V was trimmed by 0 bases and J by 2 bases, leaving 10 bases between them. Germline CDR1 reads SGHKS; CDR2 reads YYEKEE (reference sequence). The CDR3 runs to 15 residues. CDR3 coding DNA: TGTGCCAGCAGCTTGGGGATCATCAACACAGATACGCAGTATTTT. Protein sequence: CASSLGIINTDTQYF.

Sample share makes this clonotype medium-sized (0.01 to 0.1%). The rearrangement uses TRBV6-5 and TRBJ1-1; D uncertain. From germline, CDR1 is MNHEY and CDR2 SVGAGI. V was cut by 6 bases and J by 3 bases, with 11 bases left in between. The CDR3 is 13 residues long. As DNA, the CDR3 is TGTGCCAGCAGCCGCCTAAGGGACACTGAAGCTTTCTTT. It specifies CASSRLRDTEAFF.